The source of this T cell receptor beta chain is a study of radiotherapy plus CTLA-4 blockade in lung cancer. On the study more broadly: Objective responses emerged in 15% to 20% of patients, and around 29% attained disease control.

About this clone itself: Its antigen is unknown.

TCRdb keeps only in-frame clones here, not all; method: immunoSEQ multiplex PCR. The sample holds more than 40,000 clones, around 72% seen once. This CDR3 region has 14 residues. Trimming pared 5 bases from V and 1 base from J, leaving 11 bases between. Germline lookup yields CDR1 MDHEN and CDR2 SYDVKM. Findings and caveats of the study: Researchers report tumor-derived TCR clones expanding in blood after radiotherapy plus ipilimumab. The best prediction of response reportedly came from early blood T cell clone dynamics, with interferon-beta.

This chain uses TRBV28 with TRBJ1-1; D may be TRBD1 (6 bases). Specimen: peripheral blood, collected from a patient treated with radiotherapy plus ipilimumab. The receptor comes from a human donor with non-small cell lung cancer who had a complete response to radiotherapy plus ipilimumab. This CDR3 reads CASSPMTGNTEAFF. DNA of the CDR3: TGTGCCAGCAGTCCAATGACAGGGAACACTGAAGCTTTCTTT.